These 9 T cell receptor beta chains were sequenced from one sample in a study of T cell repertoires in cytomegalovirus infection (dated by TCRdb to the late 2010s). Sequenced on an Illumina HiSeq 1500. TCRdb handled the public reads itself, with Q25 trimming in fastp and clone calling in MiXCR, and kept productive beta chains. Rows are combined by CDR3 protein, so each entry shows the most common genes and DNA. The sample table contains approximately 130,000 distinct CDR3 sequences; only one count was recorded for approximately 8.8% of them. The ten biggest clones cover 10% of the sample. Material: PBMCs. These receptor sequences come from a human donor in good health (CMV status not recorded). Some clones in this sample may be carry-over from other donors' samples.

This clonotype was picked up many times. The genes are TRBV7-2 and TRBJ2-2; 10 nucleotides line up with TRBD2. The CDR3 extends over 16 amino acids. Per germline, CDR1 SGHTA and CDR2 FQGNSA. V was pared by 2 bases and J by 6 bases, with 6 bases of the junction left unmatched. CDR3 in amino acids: CASSLRSGGASGELFF. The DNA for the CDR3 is TGTGCCAGCAGCTTAAGAAGCGGGGGGGCCTCCGGGGAGCTGTTTTTT.

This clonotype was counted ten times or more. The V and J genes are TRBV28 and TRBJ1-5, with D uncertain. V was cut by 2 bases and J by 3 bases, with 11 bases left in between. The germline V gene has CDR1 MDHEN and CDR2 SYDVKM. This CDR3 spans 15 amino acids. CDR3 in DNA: TGTGCCAGCAGTTTAGACCAGCGGCACAATCAGCCCCAGCATTTT. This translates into CASSLDQRHNQPQHF.

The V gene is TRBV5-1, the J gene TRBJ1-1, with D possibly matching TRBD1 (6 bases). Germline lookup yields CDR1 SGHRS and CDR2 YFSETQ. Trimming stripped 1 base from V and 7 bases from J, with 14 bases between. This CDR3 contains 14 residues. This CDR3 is CASSLSPTGGEAFF. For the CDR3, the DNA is TGCGCCAGCAGCTTGAGCCCGACAGGCGGTGAAGCTTTCTTT.

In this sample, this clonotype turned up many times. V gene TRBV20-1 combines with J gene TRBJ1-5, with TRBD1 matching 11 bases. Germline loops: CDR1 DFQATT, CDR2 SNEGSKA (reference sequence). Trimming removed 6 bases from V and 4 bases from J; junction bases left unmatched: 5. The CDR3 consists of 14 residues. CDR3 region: CSATGQGANQPQHF. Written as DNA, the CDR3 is TGCAGTGCCACCGGACAGGGGGCGAATCAGCCCCAGCATTTT.

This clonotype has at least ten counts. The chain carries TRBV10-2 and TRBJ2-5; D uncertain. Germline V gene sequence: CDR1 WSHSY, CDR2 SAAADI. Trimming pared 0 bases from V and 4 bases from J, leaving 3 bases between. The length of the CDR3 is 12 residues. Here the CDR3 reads CASSESAETQYF. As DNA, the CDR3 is TGCGCCAGCAGTGAGTCTGCAGAGACCCAGTACTTC.

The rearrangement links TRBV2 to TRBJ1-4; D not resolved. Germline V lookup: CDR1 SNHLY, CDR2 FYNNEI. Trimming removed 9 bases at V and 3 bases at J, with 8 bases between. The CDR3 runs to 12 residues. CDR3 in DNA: TGTGCCAGAGGACGGGCTAATGAAAAACTGTTTTTT. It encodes CARGRANEKLFF.

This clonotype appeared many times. CDR3 sequence: CASGLATGFADTQYF. The CDR3 DNA is TGTGCTAGTGGTTTGGCGACAGGGTTCGCGGATACGCAGTATTTT. The V call is TRBV12-5, the J call TRBJ2-3; TRBD1 matches 7 bases. J lost 6 bases, V lost 1 base, and 7 bases had no gene match. Germline CDR1 reads LGHNT; CDR2 reads FRNRAP. The CDR3 loop spans 15 amino acids.

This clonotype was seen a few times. CDR3 residues: CASSLQGTYNSPLHF. The CDR3 DNA follows: TGCGCCAGCAGCTTGCAGGGGACCTATAATTCACCCCTCCACTTT. The V and J genes are TRBV5-1 and TRBJ1-6; a weak D match, TRBD1 (6 bases). Deletions cut 1 base from V and 2 bases from J, with 7 bases between. Germline values: CDR1 SGHRS, CDR2 YFSETQ. The CDR3 has 15 residues.

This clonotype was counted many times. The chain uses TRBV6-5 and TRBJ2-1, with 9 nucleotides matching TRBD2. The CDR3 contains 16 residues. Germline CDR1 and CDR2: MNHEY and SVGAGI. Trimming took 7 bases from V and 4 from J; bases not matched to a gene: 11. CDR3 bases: TGTGCCAGCAAGGGTAGCGGGGGCCTCGGGTACAATGAGCAGTTCTTC. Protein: CASKGSGGLGYNEQFF.